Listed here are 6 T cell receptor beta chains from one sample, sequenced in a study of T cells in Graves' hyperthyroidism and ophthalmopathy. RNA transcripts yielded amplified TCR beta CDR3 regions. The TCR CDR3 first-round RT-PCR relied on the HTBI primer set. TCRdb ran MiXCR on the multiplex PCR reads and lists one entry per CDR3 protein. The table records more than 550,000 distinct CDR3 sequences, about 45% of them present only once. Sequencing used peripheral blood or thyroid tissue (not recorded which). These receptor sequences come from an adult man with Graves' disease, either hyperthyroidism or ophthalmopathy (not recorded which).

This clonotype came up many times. The CDR3 loop is CAISESIGTNFYEQYF. The CDR3 DNA reads as TGTGCCATCAGTGAGTCTATCGGGACTAACTTCTACGAGCAGTACTTC. This chain joins TRBV10-3 and TRBJ2-7; 7 bases line up with TRBD2. CDR1 and CDR2 (germline): ENHRY, SYGVKD. The V gene end was trimmed by 0 bases and the J gene end by 3 bases; junction bases not matched to a gene: 8. The CDR3 runs to 16 residues.

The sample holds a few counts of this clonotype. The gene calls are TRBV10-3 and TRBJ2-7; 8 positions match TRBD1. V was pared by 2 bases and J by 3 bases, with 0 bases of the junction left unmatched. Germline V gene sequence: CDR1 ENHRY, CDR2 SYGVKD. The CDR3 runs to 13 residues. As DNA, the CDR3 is TGTGCCATCAGTGAGGGACAGGGCTACGAGCAGTACTTC. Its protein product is CAISEGQGYEQYF.

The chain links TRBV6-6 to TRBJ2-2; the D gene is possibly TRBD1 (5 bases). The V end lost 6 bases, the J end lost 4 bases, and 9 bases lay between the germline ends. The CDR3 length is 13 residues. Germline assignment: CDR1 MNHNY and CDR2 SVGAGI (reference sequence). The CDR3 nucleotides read TGTGCCAGCAGGATCAGGGTCACCGGGGAGCTGTTTTTT. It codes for CASRIRVTGELFF.

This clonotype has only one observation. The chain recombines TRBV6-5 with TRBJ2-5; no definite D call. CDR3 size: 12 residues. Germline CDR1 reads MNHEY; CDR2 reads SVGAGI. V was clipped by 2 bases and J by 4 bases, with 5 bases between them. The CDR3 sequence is CASSYPGETQYF. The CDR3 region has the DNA TGTGCCAGCAGTTACCCGGGAGAGACCCAGTACTTC.

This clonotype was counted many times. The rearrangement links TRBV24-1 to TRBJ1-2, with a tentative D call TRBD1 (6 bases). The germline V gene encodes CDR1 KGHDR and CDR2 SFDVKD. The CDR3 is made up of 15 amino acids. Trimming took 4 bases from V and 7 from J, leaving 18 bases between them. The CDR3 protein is CATSDPLQGSAGYTF. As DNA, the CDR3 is TGTGCCACCAGTGACCCCCTACAGGGCAGTGCTGGCTACACCTTC.

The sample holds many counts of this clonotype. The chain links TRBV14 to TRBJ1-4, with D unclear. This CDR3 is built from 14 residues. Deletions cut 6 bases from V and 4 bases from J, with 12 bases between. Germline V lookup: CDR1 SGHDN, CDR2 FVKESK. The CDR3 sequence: CASSPLGVNEKLFF. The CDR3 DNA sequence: TGTGCCAGCAGTCCCCTCGGAGTTAATGAAAAACTGTTTTTT. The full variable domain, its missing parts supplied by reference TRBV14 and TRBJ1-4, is EAGVTQFPSHSVIEKGQTVTLRCDPISGHDNLYWYRRVMGKEIKFLLHFVKESKQDESGMPNNRFLAERTGGTYSTLKVQPAELEDSGVYFCASSPLGVNEKLFFGSGTQLSVL.